This T cell receptor beta chain was observed in a study of regulatory T cells in long-lasting Graves disease (dated by TCRdb to the early 2020s). The study in broad terms: Persistent Graves' disease was defined as antithyroid drug treatment for over 5 years with persistently positive TSH receptor autoantibodies. This study used TCR sequencing and RNA sequencing of peripheral blood to compare persistent Graves' disease patients against newly diagnosed Graves' disease patients. The study took place in China and was registered as a clinical trial. TCR sequencing covered approximately 13 persistent and around 20 newly diagnosed Graves' disease patients, around 33 samples in total. On average, persistent Graves' disease patients in the clinical cohort had been on antithyroid drugs for about 10.3 years. Broader findings and caveats from the paper: A larger number of public clonotypes was shared among persistent patients (under 3,000) than among newly diagnosed patients (over 850). The authors noted that the small sample size was a limitation that may lower accuracy. Compared with newly diagnosed patients, persistent Graves' disease patients had lower TCR Shannon entropy and fewer highly expanded clones, which suggests clonal expansion. Because the primary lesion, thyroid tissue, could not be accessed, the study looked at peripheral blood alone. Preferential use of TRBV28, TRBJ1-2 and TRBJ2-5 was observed in persistent disease, whereas TRBV20-1 and TRBJ2-1 were favored in newly diagnosed disease. Only the TCR beta chain was sequenced and analyzed.

Comments on this clonotype: This clone's antigen is unknown. No base-level quality is on record; no much larger clone is a single base apart.

The method was multiplex PCR. TCRdb records Illumina HiSeq 4000 as the sequencer. CDR3 regions were amplified by Arm-PCR with iRepertoire HTBI primers to construct TCR beta libraries. Before sequencing, the PCR products went through gel purification. The authors' pipeline ran thus. A total of some 65 TRBV and approximately 13 TRBJ segments were identified across samples and were used for gene usage analysis of CDR3 amino acid clonotypes. Filtered high-quality paired reads were merged into contigs using COPE and FqMerger. BLAST was used to align contigs to the IMGT TRBV, TRBD and TRBJ reference genes, and CDR3 was defined following IMGT. Clonotypes above 0.1% frequency were classified as highly expanded clones. Shannon entropy served as the measure of repertoire diversity, while the Gini coefficient captured V-J evenness. Clonotypes shared by more than one individual were considered public. TCRdb ran its own pipeline on the public reads, namely fastp trimming at Q25 and MiXCR clone calling, and kept in-frame beta chains. Every CDR3 protein is listed once, alongside the most common genes and DNA of its rows. TCRdb's processing, not the study's, gives the V and J calls here. A total of some 450,000 distinct CDR3 sequences appear in this sample, about 20% of them only once. The ten most abundant clones make up roughly 26% of the sample.

The time point label on this specimen signifies: persistent/refractory GD, antithyroid drugs over 5 years with positive TRAb. For both TCR sequencing and RNA sequencing, RNA was extracted from PBMCs using TRIzol. The diagnosis of Graves' disease was made according to American Thyroid Association guidelines. Patients for the study were recruited at an endocrinology department in Xi'an, China. Each patient gave approximately 10 milliliters of peripheral blood, collected in an EDTA anticoagulant tube. Ficoll Paque Plus density gradient separation was used to isolate PBMCs, and no further T cell sorting was done. An Agilent 2100 Bioanalyzer and agarose gel were used to check RNA quality, and a NanoDrop 2000 was used to measure RNA concentration. The CDR3, cysteine through phenylalanine, is 12 amino acids long. The DNA shown is the 36-base CDR3, in frame from base 1. Relative to germline, V is 0 bases shorter and J is 8 bases shorter, with 5 bases between their ends. The CDR1 and CDR2 encoded by the germline V gene are MNHEY and SVGEGT.

The specimen comprised peripheral blood mononuclear cells (PBMCs), sampled when the disease was refractory, from a patient treated with antithyroid drugs. This receptor chain uses TRBV6-2 or TRBV6-3 and TRBJ2-1, with the D gene call left open. The sequence came from a female donor with Graves disease. The base sequence is TGTGCCAGCAGTTACTCGGATTATGAGCAGTTCTTC. Translated, it reads CASSYSDYEQFF.